Sequencing of this T cell receptor (beta chain) was carried out in a study of cytomegalovirus exposure and HLA in healthy donors (TCRdb year 2017). About the study as a whole: According to an earlier analysis of 587 of the donors, about 179 million T cells yielded 90 million to 130 million unique TCR beta sequences and roughly 280 Gb of sequence data. Several DR-DQ haplotypes were handled as single units for association and clustering because linkage in the cohort was strong. The study used immunosequencing to profile the T cell repertoires of 670 or so subjects and linked those repertoires to cytomegalovirus serostatus. Genome-wide SNP genotypes for about 65% of the 666 donors were used in a later genetic analysis, which treated that subset as a discovery cohort. An earlier analysis of approximately 640 of the donors applied high-throughput TCR beta sequencing to assess whether each TCR beta V gene segment acted as functional or pseudogenic. The study aimed to test whether signatures of past pathogen exposure could be identified by cataloging public T cell receptors. A later analysis re-analyzed previously published TCR beta repertoires from 666 donors and added high-resolution HLA genotyping to study TCR occurrence patterns. In addition to the first cohort of approximately 670 subjects, a separate validation cohort of 120 different subjects was used. The genetic ancestry cluster associated with self-reported Caucasian donors included over 65% of the roughly 400 genotyped donors. Every discovery cohort repertoire had been produced on one sequencing platform. The later analysis used no new phenotypic data to find candidate immune exposures, relying instead on TCR beta sequences and their occurrence across donors. On average, roughly 250,000 unique TCR beta nucleotide sequences were sequenced per donor among 398 genotyped donors of the cohort, with around 19% of those sequences being non-productive. An early release that covered approximately 600 HLA-typed donors contained 300 to 350 gigabases of sequencing data and around 80 million unique TCR sequences. Alongside the repertoire data, information on donor age, sex, ethnicity and CMV serostatus was compiled. To predict cytomegalovirus infection status, the study brought together high-throughput TCR immunosequencing, statistical association of individual TCRs with disease status, and machine learning. Both class I and class II loci were covered by HLA typing, at four-digit resolution. The number of donors typed differed by locus, with about 629-630 for A, B, C, DRB1 and DQB1, around 560 for DQA1, nearly 610 for DPA1, and some 440 for DPB1. Broader findings and caveats from the paper: A later analysis associated about 17,000 TCR beta sequences with specific HLA alleles at a false discovery rate of 0.05. A group of highly shared sequence variants was considered likely to be a technical artifact of the sequencing pipeline. According to a later analysis, most CMV-associated TCR beta chains appeared to be HLA-restricted, and the HLA associations seemed to be driven largely by CMV exposure. Some IMGT-functional V segments, including TRBV6-2 and TRBV6-3, could not be distinguished by the 87-base-pair reads and were therefore excluded. It was suggested by the authors that the approach could potentially be generalized to other disease states and immunological phenotypes. Only TCR beta chains were sequenced in this cohort, and the absence of alpha or paired-chain data limited detectable features. The earlier analysis of almost 600 of the donors excluded 15 to 20 rarely observed V segments, including chromosome 9 orphons, because counts were too low. A further reported finding was that TCR beta sequences accurately predicted the HLA-A and HLA-B alleles for most subjects in the first cohort. A later analysis found that HLA-associated TCR beta chains were more clonally expanded and had lower generation probabilities than equally common non-associated chains. Strong co-occurrence of HLA alleles, especially DR and DQ, made assigning TCR associations to individual alleles difficult. Most TCR sequences were observed very rarely across donors, whereas some public TCRs were present in many individuals. In an earlier analysis of approximately 600 of the donors, most TCR beta V segments were observed in productive rearrangements about 90% or about 30% of the time, broadly matching IMGT annotations. The classifier was reported to diagnose cytomegalovirus status with high specificity and sensitivity in both the original cohort and the validation cohort. In vitro tests confirmed that three of the cytomegalovirus-associated TCR beta chains recognize cytomegalovirus antigens. Linkage disequilibrium might explain the correlated functional status among segregating V segments, but an unknown experimental factor could not be excluded. The only immune exposure information available for the cohort was CMV serostatus. Roughly uniform sequencing depth across donors was assumed in presence/absence analyses, although this assumption may not hold. An association between a missense DCLRE1C variant and V-gene and J-gene trimming of TCR beta chains was found in a later genetic analysis and replicated in an independent cohort. In a later genetic analysis, fewer N-insertions in productive TCRs were reported among donors in an Asian-associated ancestry cluster than the approximately 670-donor mean. In the study, 164 TCR beta chains were listed as associated with cytomegalovirus. Because HLA typing was missing for some donors at each locus, association tests included only the typed subset. In a later analysis, TCR association rates were found to vary across HLA loci, with the most associated TCRs seen for DRB1 alleles and the fewest for HLA-C alleles. According to a later analysis, parvovirus B19, influenza, CMV and Epstein-Barr virus appeared linked to several top co-occurrence clusters.

The CDR3, cysteine through phenylalanine, is 16 amino acids long. Just the 48-base CDR3 DNA is kept, in frame starting at base 1. V sheds 3 bases and J sheds 0 bases, leaving 12 bases between their ends. The germline V gene yields SNHLY for CDR1 and FYNNEI for CDR2. The library was obtained by the immunoSEQ multiplex PCR assay. A mixture of 60 forward primers for TCR Vbeta segments and 13 reverse primers for TCR Jbeta segments was used in the multiplex PCR. The CDR3 region of rearranged TCR beta genes was amplified from genomic DNA by a multiplex PCR assay. The amplified TCR beta libraries were sequenced on the Illumina HiSeq System as 87-base-pair reads. Regarding the original processing steps: A later analysis counted about 82 million unique TCR beta chains across the 550 to 800 repertoires, and 9 million to 14 million of these chains were shared by at least two donors. Raw reads were error-corrected and collapsed into unique sequences with a nearest-neighbor algorithm that merged closely related sequences to remove PCR and sequencing errors. Alignment of CDR3 sequences to IMGT reference sequences was used to assign V, D and J gene segments. For a sequence to be retained, a match of at least six nucleotides was required to both a V gene segment and a J gene segment. Rearrangements were called productive when the CDR3 lacked stop codons and stayed in frame with V and J; all others were non-productive. Following IMGT convention, CDR3 was defined as the stretch from the second conserved V-encoded cysteine to the conserved J-encoded phenylalanine. In an earlier analysis of 587 of the donors, sequences lacking an unambiguous match to a single V gene segment were excluded. An earlier analysis of 587 of the donors called V segments functional above 56.7% productive rearrangements and segregating when the between-donor standard deviation exceeded 5%. A statistical classification framework was built to diagnose cytomegalovirus status from the catalog of TCR beta chain sequences. V and J gene assignment, in a later analysis, came from comparing TCR nucleotide sequences with IMGT/GENE-DB human TR gene sequences. In a later analysis, CDR3 sequences and most-parsimonious VDJ recombination scenarios were assigned using the TCRdist pipeline. A later analysis defined each TCR beta chain by its CDR3 amino acid sequence plus V-gene family, and excluded reads lacking a unique V-gene family. A later analysis removed several hundred highly shared, low-generation-probability nucleotide sequences to deal with suspected cross-contamination and a sequencing artifact. In a later analysis, a clonal expansion index for each public chain was calculated from normalized within-repertoire ranks of inferred template counts. In a later analysis, generation probabilities were computed using a VDJ recombination model fitted to out-of-frame rearrangements, and the results were checked against IGoR. Hypergeometric tests were used in a later analysis to score TCR-TCR, TCR-HLA and TCR-CMV co-occurrence, with a repertoire-size bias correction applied to the TCR pairs. A later analysis estimated false discovery rates by permuting HLA or CMV assignments 20 times. A later analysis grouped co-occurring TCRs with DBSCAN, adding TCRdist sequence similarity when clustering within HLA-allele-positive subsets. Co-occurrence clustering excluded repertoires with fewer than 30,000 or more than 120,000 public chains, plus five with anomalous nucleotide sharing. TCRdb provides this immuneACCESS table in a form limited to in-frame rearrangements. Some clones are lacking; in checked studies, under half of them reflect an unresolved V gene, and why the rest are absent is not known. The V and J calls and clone size are taken from that table; D and trimming were inferred from the DNA. For this sample the table gives under 150,000 clones, of which 80% were detected only once. Jointly, the top ten make up roughly 4.2% of the sample.

The cohort consisted of hundreds of healthy bone marrow donors. All cohort members were sampled while nominally healthy, although unrecorded immune exposures were likely present. The donor tested CMV seronegative, placing the donor among the 350 to 400 seronegative members of the cohort. A peripheral blood sample was collected from each donor, and TCR beta sequencing was performed on peripheral blood mononuclear cells. Genomic DNA was extracted from the blood cell samples with the Qiagen DNeasy Blood Extraction Kit. Regarding this clone: Which antigen it targets is not known. Qualities for individual bases were not recorded, and no much larger clone is one base off.

The sample taken for sequencing was PBMCs. This TCR came from a middle-aged woman in good health and CMV-seronegative. The chain is assembled from TRBV2 and TRBJ1-3; no D gene call is confident. In nucleotides, the sequence is TGTGCCAGCAGTGAGCAACTGACTCCCTCTGGAAACACCATATATTTT. The translation is CASSEQLTPSGNTIYF.